The 23 T cell receptor beta chains given below trace back to one sample, sequenced in a study of cytomegalovirus exposure and HLA in healthy donors. Sequenced by immunoSEQ multiplex PCR; TCRdb stores in-frame clones only, minus some. The profile shows around 300,000 clones, roughly 90% of them singletons. The sequencing sample was made of PBMCs. The receptors shown here come from a woman younger than 30 in good health and CMV-seronegative.

The J gene is TRBJ2-1, the V gene TRBV27; 10 nucleotides line up with TRBD2. This CDR3 region has 15 residues. The V and J ends lost 8 bases and 2 bases, in that order; junction bases with no gene match: 6. CDR1 and CDR2 (germline): MNHEY, SMNVEV (reference sequence). The CDR3 DNA is TGTGCCAGCGGTCATAGCGGGGGGCCCTACAATGAGCAGTTCTTC. It is translated as CASGHSGGPYNEQFF.

This clone occurred once. This sequence joins TRBV7-9 and TRBJ2-7; D remains ambiguous. V lost 3 bases, J lost 3 bases, and 9 bases lay in between. This CDR3 is built from 13 residues. CDR1 and CDR2 from the germline V gene are SEHNR and FQNEAQ (reference sequence). The CDR3 nucleotides are TGTGCCAGCAGCTTGTCAGGTGTCTACGAGCAGTACTTC. It yields the protein CASSLSGVYEQYF.

This clone was observed a few times. The chain joins TRBV27 to TRBJ1-6, with D unclear. CDR3 length equals 15 residues. Germline V lookup: CDR1 MNHEY, CDR2 SMNVEV (reference sequence). Trimming stripped 4 bases from V and 7 bases from J, with 14 bases between. The CDR3 spells CASSSGIGLNSPLHF. CDR3 DNA sequence: TGTGCCAGCAGTTCCGGGATCGGGCTCAATTCACCCCTCCACTTT.

The chain couples TRBV5-1 to TRBJ2-1; TRBD2 is a possible D gene (6 bases). V was shortened by 2 bases and J by 3 bases, with 15 bases between the two germline ends. Germline values: CDR1 SGHRS, CDR2 YFSETQ. CDR3 length: 16 residues. The CDR3 nucleotides are TGCGCCAGCAGCTTTGGTCTAGCGAGATTCTACAATGAGCAGTTCTTC. It specifies CASSFGLARFYNEQFF.

The gene calls are TRBV6-4 and TRBJ1-5; D is possibly TRBD1 (6 bases). V lost 6 bases and J 0 bases, leaving 12 bases between the germline ends. CDR3 size: 15 residues. Per germline, CDR1 MRHNA and CDR2 SNTAGT. CDR3 in DNA: TGTGCCAGCAGGGGAGACAGGCATAGCAATCAGCCCCAGCATTTT. It codes for CASRGDRHSNQPQHF.

The CDR3 spells CASSYVLEKLFF. The CDR3 DNA sequence: TGTGCCAGCAGTTATGTACTTGAAAAACTGTTTTTT. The chain carries TRBV2 and TRBJ1-4, with D hard to call. This CDR3 is built from 12 residues. The ends were cut back, 5 bases at V and 7 bases at J, with 8 bases in the middle. CDR1 is SNHLY and CDR2 is FYNNEI in the germline V gene.

The J gene is TRBJ2-3, the V gene TRBV29-1; D remains ambiguous. V was shortened by 3 bases and J by 0 bases, with 7 bases between the two germline ends. Germline loops: CDR1 SQVTM, CDR2 ANQGSEA. This CDR3 is built from 13 residues. The CDR3 loop reads CSVERPSTDTQYF. Written as DNA, the CDR3 is TGCAGCGTTGAGCGGCCAAGCACAGATACGCAGTATTTT.

The chain joins TRBV29-1 to TRBJ2-1; unclear D gene. V lost 1 base and J lost 3, with 4 bases in between. Germline V gene data show CDR1 as SQVTM and CDR2 as ANQGSEA. CDR3 size: 12 residues. The CDR3 protein is CSVEGRYNEQFF. Here the CDR3 DNA reads TGCAGCGTTGAAGGTCGCTACAATGAGCAGTTCTTC.

The chain joins TRBV28 to TRBJ2-5, with TRBD2 as a possible D gene (6 bases). This CDR3 has 13 residues. The germline V gene has CDR1 MDHEN and CDR2 SYDVKM. V lost 6 bases to trimming and J lost 0 bases, with 8 bases between them. CDR3 sequence reads: CASSRGYQETQYF. In DNA form, the CDR3 reads TGTGCCAGCAGCCGGGGGTACCAAGAGACCCAGTACTTC.

This rearrangement joins TRBV27 to TRBJ2-5, with TRBD2 as a possible D gene (5 bases). Germline loops: CDR1 MNHEY, CDR2 SMNVEV (reference sequence). The CDR3 is 16 residues long. V lost 5 bases and J 5 bases, leaving 21 bases between the germline ends. DNA for the CDR3: TGTGCCAGCAGTCATAGAGGGCTGTCAAATAAGGAGACCCAGTACTTC. Translating gives CASSHRGLSNKETQYF.

This rearrangement joins TRBV7-2 to TRBJ2-4, with TRBD1 identical over 9 bases. Per the germline V gene, CDR1 is SGHTA and CDR2 is FQGNSA. V was clipped by 5 bases and J by 6 bases; unmatched bases: 11. The CDR3 runs to 16 residues. As DNA, the CDR3 is TGTGCCAGCAGCCCTCCGGGACAGGGTGTTGCAAACATTCAGTACTTC. It codes for CASSPPGQGVANIQYF.

The chain links TRBV9 to TRBJ2-7, with D possibly matching TRBD2 (7 bases). V was clipped by 0 bases and J by 1 base, with 17 bases between them. Germline V gene data show CDR1 as SGDLS and CDR2 as YYNGEE. The CDR3 is 17 amino acids. The DNA of the CDR3 is TGTGCCAGCAGCGTAGACGCCCGAGGGGGGGGTTCCTACGAGCAGTACTTC. It yields the protein CASSVDARGGGSYEQYF.

The chain uses TRBV15 and TRBJ2-1; TRBD2 agrees at 7 bases. The CDR3 loop spans 16 amino acids. Germline V gene lookup returns CDR1 LNHNV and CDR2 YYDKDF (reference sequence). V lost 0 bases to trimming and J lost 7 bases; unmatched junction nucleotides: 9. CDR3 sequence: CATSRDQGGRWNEQFF. In DNA, the CDR3 is TGTGCCACCAGCAGAGACCAGGGAGGGAGATGGAATGAGCAGTTCTTC. Full variable domain (rest looked up from reference TRBV15 and TRBJ2-1): DAMVIQNPRYQVTQFGKPVTLSCSQTLNHNVMYWYQQKSSQAPKLLFHYYDKDFNNEADTPDNFQSRRPNTSFCFLDIRSPGLGDTAMYLCATSRDQGGRWNEQFFGPGTRLTVL.

The chain's CDR3 is CASSLVAGNIADTQYF. In nucleotides, the CDR3 is TGCGCCAGCAGCTTGGTAGCGGGTAATATAGCAGATACGCAGTATTTT. The chain employs TRBV5-1 and TRBJ2-3; 7 bases fit TRBD2. In germline, CDR1 is SGHRS, CDR2 YFSETQ. This CDR3 spans 16 amino acids. V trimming: 0 bases; J trimming: 4 bases; junction bases outside the gene matches: 8. Using reference TRBV5-1 and TRBJ2-3 for the parts outside the CDR3, the full variable domain is KAGVTQTPRYLIKTRGQQVTLSCSPISGHRSVSWYQQTPGQGLQFLFEYFSETQRNKGNFPGRFSGRQFSNSRSEMNVSTLELGDSALYLCASSLVAGNIADTQYFGPGTRLTVL.

J is TRBJ2-5 and V is TRBV7-2; 10 bases map to TRBD2. V lost 1 base to trimming and J lost 2 bases; unmatched junction nucleotides: 7. Per the germline V gene, CDR1 is SGHTA and CDR2 is FQGNSA. The CDR3 spans 17 residues. The CDR3 DNA is TGTGCCAGCAGCTTAGAACTAGCGGGGTGGGGTCAAGAGACCCAGTACTTC. Translated, it gives CASSLELAGWGQETQYF.

The CDR3 DNA sequence: TGTGCCAGCAGTTACGGACTAGCGGGGGCCTACGAGCAGTACTTC. Protein: CASSYGLAGAYEQYF. V gene TRBV6-5 combines with J gene TRBJ2-7, with 13 bases matching TRBD2. The CDR3 is 15 residues long. Germline trimming cut 2 bases from V and 2 bases from J; bases unmatched to any gene: 0. Germline V gene sequence: CDR1 MNHEY, CDR2 SVGAGI.

The genes are TRBV5-8 and TRBJ2-2, with TRBD1 identical over 7 bases. This CDR3 region has 18 residues. CDR1 and CDR2 (germline): SGHTS, YDEGEE. After removal of 7 bases from V and 2 bases from J, the junction contained 17 bases not matched to a gene. The CDR3 sequence: CASSGTDYLTTNTGELFF. The DNA of the CDR3 is TGTGCCAGCTCCGGGACAGACTATCTCACAACCAACACCGGGGAGCTGTTTTTT.

V is TRBV15 and J is TRBJ1-2; 7 nucleotides match TRBD1. CDR3 length equals 16 residues. V shed 2 bases and J 3 bases; nucleotides not matched to a gene: 9. Germline assignment: CDR1 LNHNV and CDR2 YYDKDF (reference sequence). CDR3 in amino acids: CATSRPRDSFYYGYTF. Written as DNA, the CDR3 is TGTGCCACCAGCAGACCCCGGGACAGCTTTTACTATGGCTACACCTTC. Based on the CDR3 plus reference TRBV15 and TRBJ1-2, the full variable domain is DAMVIQNPRYQVTQFGKPVTLSCSQTLNHNVMYWYQQKSSQAPKLLFHYYDKDFNNEADTPDNFQSRRPNTSFCFLDIRSPGLGDTAMYLCATSRPRDSFYYGYTFGSGTRLTVV.

This chain joins TRBV14 and TRBJ2-7; a possible D gene is TRBD2 (6 bases). This CDR3 has 16 residues. The V end was cut by 1 base, the J end by 3 bases, with 16 bases between. The germline gives CDR1 SGHDN, CDR2 FVKESK. CDR3 region: CASSQVLRGLGYEQYF. The CDR3 DNA sequence: TGTGCCAGCAGCCAAGTCTTGCGGGGTTTGGGCTACGAGCAGTACTTC.

The rearrangement links TRBV2 to TRBJ2-2; the D gene is possibly TRBD1 (5 bases). The germline V gene encodes CDR1 SNHLY and CDR2 FYNNEI. The CDR3 totals 16 residues. The V end lost 8 bases, the J end lost 4 bases, and 20 bases lay between the germline ends. This CDR3 is CASLHDGAGRTGELFF. CDR3 DNA: TGTGCCAGCCTACATGATGGGGCCGGGCGCACCGGGGAGCTGTTTTTT.

The chain uses TRBV6-1 and TRBJ2-4; TRBD2 might be the D (7 bases). This CDR3 has 15 amino acids. Between the trimmed V and J ends, which lost 1 base and 9 bases, there was a span of 16 bases. Germline V gene lookup returns CDR1 MNHNS and CDR2 SASEGT. The DNA for the CDR3 is TGTGCCAGCAGTGAAGAGGGGGGGGGTGAGGGCATTCAGTACTTC. Amino acid sequence: CASSEEGGGEGIQYF.

The chain is built from TRBV6-5 and TRBJ2-3, with D perhaps TRBD1 (5 bases). The CDR3 is made up of 15 amino acids. Germline-derived CDR1 and CDR2 are MNHEY and SVGAGI. V was shortened by 6 bases and J by 1 base, with 14 bases between the two germline ends. The CDR3 region is CASSPTARGTDTQYF. The CDR3, as DNA: TGTGCCAGCAGCCCTACAGCCAGGGGCACAGATACGCAGTATTTT.

This rearrangement joins TRBV9 to TRBJ2-1; TRBD2 agrees at 12 bases. The CDR3 has 15 residues. V gave up 3 bases and J gave up 7 bases; unmatched junction bases: 5. Germline V CDR1 and CDR2: SGDLS, YYNGEE. CDR3 nucleotide sequence: TGTGCCAGCAGCGCTAGCGGGAGGGCCGAAAATGAGCAGTTCTTC. Translation gives CASSASGRAENEQFF.